One and the same sample provided the 15 T cell receptor beta chains below, sequenced in a study of blood T cell repertoires in COVID-19. The protocol was immunoSEQ multiplex PCR, while the TCRdb copy is restricted to in-frame clones and leaves out a portion. The table has some 100,000 clones, approximately 90% seen once. Sequences were obtained from peripheral blood. These receptors were collected from a human donor in a cohort sampled during active COVID-19.

The gene calls are TRBV10-3 and TRBJ2-3, with D possibly matching TRBD2 (5 bases). The CDR3 contains 13 residues. From germline, CDR1 is ENHRY and CDR2 SYGVKD. The V end was cut by 6 bases, the J end by 1 base, with 8 bases between. CDR3 loop: CAIRTEGTDTQYF. The CDR3 coding sequence is TGTGCCATCAGGACGGAGGGCACAGATACGCAGTATTTT.

This clone was detected once. The genes are TRBV7-9 and TRBJ1-1; D possibly corresponds to TRBD1 (6 bases). CDR3 length equals 13 residues. Trimming pared 5 bases from V and 4 bases from J, leaving 11 bases between. Germline V gene lookup returns CDR1 SEHNR and CDR2 FQNEAQ (reference sequence). CDR3 DNA sequence: TGTGCCAGCAGCATAGGACAGACCACTGAAGCTTTCTTT. Translation gives CASSIGQTTEAFF.

The chain employs TRBV19 and TRBJ1-1; perhaps TRBD1 as D (6 bases). This CDR3 spans 15 amino acids. Germline V CDR1 and CDR2: LNHDA, SQIVND (reference sequence). V lost 6 bases and J lost 5, with 19 bases in between. CDR3 loop: CASRGGGARGTEAFF. CDR3 in DNA: TGTGCCAGTAGGGGCGGGGGGGCGAGGGGTACTGAAGCTTTCTTT.

The table lists this clone with a few counts. The chain has TRBV24-1 and TRBJ1-5; 10 nucleotides line up with TRBD1. Germline V gene lookup returns CDR1 KGHDR and CDR2 SFDVKD. With 4 bases clipped from V and 4 bases from J, the junction kept 6 bases outside the gene matches. CDR3 length: 16 amino acids. CDR3 sequence reads: CATSDPGTGDNQPQHF. The CDR3 coding sequence is TGTGCCACCAGTGACCCCGGGACAGGGGATAATCAGCCCCAGCATTTT.

In nucleotides, the CDR3 is TGTGCCAGCAGTTTACGGGGGGCGTTAGGGACAGATACGCAGTATTTT. This translates into CASSLRGALGTDTQYF. The rearrangement links TRBV27 to TRBJ2-3; maybe TRBD2 (7 bases). The V end was cut by 2 bases, the J end by 3 bases, with 15 bases between. CDR1 is MNHEY and CDR2 is SMNVEV in the germline V gene (reference sequence). This CDR3 comprises 16 residues.

V gene TRBV28 combines with J gene TRBJ2-5, with TRBD2 identical over 7 bases. Germline-derived CDR1 and CDR2 are MDHEN and SYDVKM. V lost 10 bases to trimming and J lost 5 bases; unmatched junction nucleotides: 10. The CDR3 is 13 residues long. The CDR3 DNA sequence: TGTGCCACCTTTTCGTGGGAGGGTGAGACCCAGTACTTC. Translating gives CATFSWEGETQYF.

Remarks on this clone: Other DNA sequences in this sample translate to the same CDR3. The V gene is TRBV9, the J gene TRBJ1-1, with D possibly TRBD1 on 6 matching bases. The CDR3 runs to 15 residues. Germline V gene lookup returns CDR1 SGDLS and CDR2 YYNGEE. The V end lost 0 bases, the J end lost 0 bases, and 9 bases lay between the germline ends. In DNA form, the CDR3 reads TGTGCCAGCAGCGTAGGAGACAGGCTGAACACTGAAGCTTTCTTT. Protein: CASSVGDRLNTEAFF.

The V gene is TRBV13, the J gene TRBJ1-4, with 8 bases aligning to TRBD1. The CDR3 covers 15 residues. The trim removed 2 bases at V and 5 bases at J, leaving 4 bases unmatched. CDR1 is PRHDT, CDR2 FYEKMQ, per germline (reference sequence). The CDR3 sequence: CASSLFNRGNEKLFF. The CDR3 nucleotides are TGTGCCAGCAGCTTATTTAACAGGGGGAATGAAAAACTGTTTTTT.

Here the CDR3 reads CASRLLAGGTSEQFF. CDR3 sequence (DNA): TGTGCCAGCAGGTTACTAGCGGGGGGTACAAGTGAGCAGTTCTTC. The chain joins TRBV2 to TRBJ2-1, with 12 bases that match TRBD2. This CDR3 contains 15 residues. V shed 6 bases and J 9 bases; nucleotides not matched to a gene: 9. In germline, CDR1 is SNHLY, CDR2 FYNNEI.

The genes are TRBV5-4 and TRBJ1-1; 8 positions agree with TRBD1. Germline loops: CDR1 SGHNT, CDR2 YYREEE (reference sequence). After removal of 4 bases from V and 2 bases from J, the junction contained 7 bases not matched to a gene. The CDR3 is 15 residues long. The CDR3 coding sequence is TGTGCCAGCAGCCAATGGACAGGGACCAACACTGAAGCTTTCTTT. Translated: CASSQWTGTNTEAFF. The whole variable domain, remainder taken from reference TRBV5-4 and TRBJ1-1, is ETGVTQSPTHLIKTRGQQVTLRCSSQSGHNTVSWYQQALGQGPQFIFQYYREEENGRGNFPPRFSGLQFPNYSSELNVNALELDDSALYLCASSQWTGTNTEAFFGQGTRLTVV.

The chain carries TRBV7-8 and TRBJ2-2; D is unclear. V gave up 3 bases and J gave up 1 base, with 9 bases separating them. CDR1 is SGHVS and CDR2 is FQNEAQ in the germline V gene. The CDR3 totals 15 residues. CDR3 region: CASSLYYGNTGELFF. The CDR3 DNA follows: TGTGCCAGCAGCTTGTACTATGGGAACACCGGGGAGCTGTTTTTT.

The chain joins TRBV5-6 to TRBJ1-2; the match to TRBD1 covers 10 bases. CDR1 is SGHDT, CDR2 YYEEEE, per germline. The V segment lost 2 bases and the J segment 7 bases; nucleotides outside the gene matches: 8. This CDR3 comprises 15 residues. CDR3 protein: CASSFLPGQGPGYTF. CDR3 nucleotides: TGTGCCAGCAGCTTCCTTCCGGGACAGGGGCCTGGCTACACCTTC.

The chain uses TRBV6-6 and TRBJ2-2; 8 bases align to TRBD2. In germline, CDR1 is MNHNY, CDR2 SVGAGI (reference sequence). J gave up 7 bases and V 3 bases, and 7 bases lay outside the gene matches. The CDR3 totals 15 residues. In DNA form, the CDR3 reads TGTGCCAGCAGTTATAGAAGCGGGAGCGGCGGGGAGCTGTTTTTT. This sequence encodes CASSYRSGSGGELFF.

The V and J genes are TRBV3-1 (or the pseudogene TRBV3-2) and TRBJ2-7; 7 nucleotides agree with TRBD1. V was pared by 6 bases and J by 4 bases, with 6 bases of the junction left unmatched. Germline V CDR1 and CDR2: LGHDT, YNNKEL (reference sequence). This CDR3 region has 13 residues. The DNA of the CDR3 is TGTGCCAGCAGGGCGACAGGGCATTACGAGCAGTACTTC. This encodes CASRATGHYEQYF.

This sequence joins TRBV20-1 and TRBJ2-3; 10 bases fit TRBD2. V shed 3 bases, J shed 4 bases, and the junction held 7 bases outside the gene matches. This CDR3 has 15 residues. In germline, CDR1 is DFQATT, CDR2 SNEGSKA (reference sequence). The CDR3 is CSASPLAGVADTQYF. CDR3 nucleotides: TGCAGTGCTAGTCCCCTAGCGGGAGTGGCAGATACGCAGTATTTT.